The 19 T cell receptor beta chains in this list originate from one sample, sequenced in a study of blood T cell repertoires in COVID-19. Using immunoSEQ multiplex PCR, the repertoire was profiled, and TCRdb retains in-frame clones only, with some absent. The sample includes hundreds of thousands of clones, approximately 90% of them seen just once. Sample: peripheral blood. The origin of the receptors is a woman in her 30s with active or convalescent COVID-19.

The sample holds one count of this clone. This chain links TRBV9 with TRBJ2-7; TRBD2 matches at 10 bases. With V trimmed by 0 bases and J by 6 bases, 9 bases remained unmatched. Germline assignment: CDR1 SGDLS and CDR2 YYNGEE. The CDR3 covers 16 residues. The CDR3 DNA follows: TGTGCCAGCAGCGTAGCTAGCGGGGGAATGTACGTCGAGCAGTACTTC. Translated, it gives CASSVASGGMYVEQYF.

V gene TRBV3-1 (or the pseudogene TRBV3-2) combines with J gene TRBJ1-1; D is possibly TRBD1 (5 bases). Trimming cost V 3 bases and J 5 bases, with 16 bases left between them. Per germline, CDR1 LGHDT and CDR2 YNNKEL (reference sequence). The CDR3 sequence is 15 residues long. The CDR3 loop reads CASSHFAGSGTEAFF. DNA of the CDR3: TGTGCCAGCAGCCATTTCGCCGGCTCAGGGACTGAAGCTTTCTTT.

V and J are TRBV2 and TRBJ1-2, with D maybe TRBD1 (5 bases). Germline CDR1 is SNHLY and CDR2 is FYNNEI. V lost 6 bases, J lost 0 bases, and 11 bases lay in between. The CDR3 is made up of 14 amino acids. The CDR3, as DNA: TGTGCCAGCAGCCAAGACAGATCTAACTATGGCTACACCTTC. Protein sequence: CASSQDRSNYGYTF.

CDR3: CASSYLAGGTDTQYF. In DNA, the CDR3 is TGTGCCAGCAGCTATCTAGCGGGGGGCACAGATACGCAGTATTTT. The chain is built from TRBV5-4 and TRBJ2-3; 10 positions agree with TRBD2. This CDR3 region has 15 residues. CDR1 is SGHNT, CDR2 YYREEE, per germline (reference sequence). J was trimmed by 1 base and V by 3 bases; bases with no gene match: 2.

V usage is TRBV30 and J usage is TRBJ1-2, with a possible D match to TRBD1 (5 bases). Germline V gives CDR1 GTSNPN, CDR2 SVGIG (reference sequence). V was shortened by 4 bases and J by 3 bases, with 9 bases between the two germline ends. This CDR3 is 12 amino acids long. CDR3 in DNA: TGTGCCTGGATGGAGGGGCACTATGGCTACACCTTC. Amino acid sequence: CAWMEGHYGYTF.

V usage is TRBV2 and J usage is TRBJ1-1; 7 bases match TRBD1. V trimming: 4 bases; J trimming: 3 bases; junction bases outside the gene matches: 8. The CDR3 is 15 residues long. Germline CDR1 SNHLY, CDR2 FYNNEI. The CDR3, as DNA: TGTGCCAGCAGTGTTACAGGGGTTTCGGACACTGAAGCTTTCTTT. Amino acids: CASSVTGVSDTEAFF.

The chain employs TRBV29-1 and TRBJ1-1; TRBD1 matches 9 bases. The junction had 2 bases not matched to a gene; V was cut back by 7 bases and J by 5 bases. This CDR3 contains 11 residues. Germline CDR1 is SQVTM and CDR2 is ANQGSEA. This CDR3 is CSGGQGTEAFF. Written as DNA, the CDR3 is TGCAGCGGTGGACAGGGGACTGAAGCTTTCTTT.

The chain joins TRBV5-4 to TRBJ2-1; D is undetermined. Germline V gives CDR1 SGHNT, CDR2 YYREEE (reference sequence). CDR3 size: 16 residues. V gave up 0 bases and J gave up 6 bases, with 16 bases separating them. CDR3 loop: CASSLEASQTSNEQFF. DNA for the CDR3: TGTGCCAGCAGCTTGGAGGCTAGTCAAACTTCCAATGAGCAGTTCTTC. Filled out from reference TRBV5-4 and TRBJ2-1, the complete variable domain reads ETGVTQSPTHLIKTRGQQVTLRCSSQSGHNTVSWYQQALGQGPQFIFQYYREEENGRGNFPPRFSGLQFPNYSSELNVNALELDDSALYLCASSLEASQTSNEQFFGPGTRLTVL.

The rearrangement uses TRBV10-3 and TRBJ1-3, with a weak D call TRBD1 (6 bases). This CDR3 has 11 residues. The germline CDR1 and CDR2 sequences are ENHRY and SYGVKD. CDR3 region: CTTGTGNTIYF. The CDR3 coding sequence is TGTACTACAGGGACGGGAAACACCATATATTTT.

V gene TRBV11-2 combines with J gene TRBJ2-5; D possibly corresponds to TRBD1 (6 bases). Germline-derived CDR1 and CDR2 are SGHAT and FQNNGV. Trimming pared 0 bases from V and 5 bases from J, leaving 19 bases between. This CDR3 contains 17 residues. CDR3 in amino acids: CASSLDRSQGLGETQYF. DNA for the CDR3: TGTGCCAGCAGCTTAGATCGGAGTCAGGGGCTAGGGGAGACCCAGTACTTC. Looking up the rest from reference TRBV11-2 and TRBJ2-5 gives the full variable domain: EAGVAQSPRYKIIEKRQSVAFWCNPISGHATLYWYQQILGQGPKLLIQFQNNGVVDDSQLPKDRFSAERLKGVDSTLKIQPAKLEDSAVYLCASSLDRSQGLGETQYFGPGTRLLVL.

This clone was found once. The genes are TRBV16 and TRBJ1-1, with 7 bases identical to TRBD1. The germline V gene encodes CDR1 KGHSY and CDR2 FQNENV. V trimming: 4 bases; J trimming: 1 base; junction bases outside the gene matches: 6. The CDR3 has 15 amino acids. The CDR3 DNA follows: TGTGCCAGCAGCCTAGCCGGGACAGCGAACACTGAAGCTTTCTTT. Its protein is CASSLAGTANTEAFF.

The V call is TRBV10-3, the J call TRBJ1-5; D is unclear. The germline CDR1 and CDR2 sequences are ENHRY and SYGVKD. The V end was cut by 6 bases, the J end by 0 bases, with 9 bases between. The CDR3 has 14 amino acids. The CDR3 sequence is CAIRADYSNQPQHF. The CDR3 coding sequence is TGTGCCATCAGGGCAGATTATAGCAATCAGCCCCAGCATTTT.

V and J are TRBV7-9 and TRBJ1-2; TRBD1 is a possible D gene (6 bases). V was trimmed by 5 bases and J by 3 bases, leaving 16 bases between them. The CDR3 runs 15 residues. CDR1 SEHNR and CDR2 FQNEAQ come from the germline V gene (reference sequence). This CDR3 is CASSPDSAVHYGYTF. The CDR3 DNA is TGTGCCAGCAGCCCGGACAGCGCCGTCCACTATGGCTACACCTTC.

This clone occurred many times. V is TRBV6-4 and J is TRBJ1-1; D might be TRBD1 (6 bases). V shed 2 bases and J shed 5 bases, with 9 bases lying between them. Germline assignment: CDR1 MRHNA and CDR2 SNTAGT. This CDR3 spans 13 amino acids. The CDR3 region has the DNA TGTGCCAGCAGTGACACGGACAGTACTGAAGCTTTCTTT. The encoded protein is CASSDTDSTEAFF.

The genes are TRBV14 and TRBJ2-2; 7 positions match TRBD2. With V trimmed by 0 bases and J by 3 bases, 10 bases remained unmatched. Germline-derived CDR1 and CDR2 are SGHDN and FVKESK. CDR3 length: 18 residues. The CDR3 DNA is TGTGCCAGCAGCCAAGACGGCTACTTCCTAGCGGACACCGGGGAGCTGTTTTTT. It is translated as CASSQDGYFLADTGELFF.

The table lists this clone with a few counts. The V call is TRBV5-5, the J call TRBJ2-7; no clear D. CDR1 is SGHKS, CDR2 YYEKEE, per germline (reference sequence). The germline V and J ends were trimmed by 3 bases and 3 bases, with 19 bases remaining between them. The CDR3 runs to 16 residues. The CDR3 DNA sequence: TGTGCCAGCAGCTCTCACGTAGAGGCTTACTTCTACGAGCAGTACTTC. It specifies CASSSHVEAYFYEQYF.

CDR3 sequence reads: CAISESQDGGWNTEAFF. CDR3 nucleotides: TGTGCCATCAGTGAGTCGCAGGACGGAGGGTGGAACACTGAAGCTTTCTTT. The chain is built from TRBV10-3 and TRBJ1-1; D gene uncertain. The CDR3 has 17 residues. CDR1 and CDR2 (germline): ENHRY, SYGVKD. V lost 0 bases and J 1 base, leaving 15 bases between the germline ends.

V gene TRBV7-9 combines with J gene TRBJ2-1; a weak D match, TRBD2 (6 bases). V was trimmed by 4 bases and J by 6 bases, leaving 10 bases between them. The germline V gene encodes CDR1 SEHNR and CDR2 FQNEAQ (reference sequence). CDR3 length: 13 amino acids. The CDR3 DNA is TGTGCCAGCAGCTGGGGCGGGGTCAATGAGCAGTTCTTC. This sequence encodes CASSWGGVNEQFF.

The CDR3 region has the DNA TGTGCCAGCAGTTCCTCGGGACAGGGATTCTATGGCTACACCTTC. It yields the protein CASSSSGQGFYGYTF. The chain uses TRBV6-5 and TRBJ1-2; 9 positions match TRBD1. Trimming removed 4 bases from V and 4 bases from J; junction bases left unmatched: 7. Germline V gives CDR1 MNHEY, CDR2 SVGAGI. CDR3 length: 15 amino acids.